The 25 T cell receptor beta chains reported below all come from one sample, sequenced in a study of pediatric ulcerative colitis. Here immunoSEQ multiplex PCR was the method, and the copy in TCRdb shows in-frame clones only, minus some. This sample yields about 20,000 clones, of which roughly 74% are seen a single time; around 6.6% belongs to the top ten. One to two pinch biopsies were taken from the rectum during colonoscopy. The material sequenced was gut tissue. The origin of the receptors is a boy aged 10-17 years with moderate ulcerative colitis.

This clone came up a few times. The genes are TRBV18 and TRBJ1-2; D not certain. Germline V gene data show CDR1 as KGHSH and CDR2 as LQKENI. V was clipped by 3 bases and J by 7 bases, with 9 bases between them. This CDR3 is 12 amino acids long. The CDR3 protein is CASSPGQRGYTF. CDR3 nucleotide sequence: TGTGCCAGCTCACCGGGCCAGCGTGGCTACACCTTC.

V is TRBV4-1 and J is TRBJ1-5; D is perhaps TRBD1 (6 bases). Trimming removed 5 bases at V and 2 bases at J, with 16 bases between. Germline CDR1 and CDR2: MGHRA and YSYEKL. The CDR3 runs to 16 residues. The CDR3 DNA reads as TGCGCCAGCAGCGCGCTCTCAGGGGAGGGCAATCAGCCCCAGCATTTT. Translation gives CASSALSGEGNQPQHF.

The chain couples TRBV19 to TRBJ2-7; possibly TRBD1 or TRBD2 for D (5 bases each). The CDR3 consists of 14 residues. The germline CDR1 and CDR2 sequences are LNHDA and SQIVND (reference sequence). V was shortened by 6 bases and J by 5 bases, with 17 bases between the two germline ends. CDR3 coding DNA: TGTGCCAGTAGGACGAACTCGGGGCACCACGAGCAGTACTTC. Protein sequence: CASRTNSGHHEQYF. Based on the CDR3 plus reference TRBV19 and TRBJ2-7, the full variable domain is DGGITQSPKYLFRKEGQNVTLSCEQNLNHDAMYWYRQDPGQGLRLIYYSQIVNDFQKGDIAEGYSVSREKKESFPLTVTSAQKNPTAFYLCASRTNSGHHEQYFGPGTRLTVT.

The chain carries TRBV4-1 and TRBJ1-3; D is perhaps TRBD1 (5 bases). There are 15 residues in the CDR3. CDR1 and CDR2 (germline): MGHRA, YSYEKL. The V end was cut by 1 base, the J end by 4 bases, with 11 bases between. CDR3 nucleotide sequence: TGCGCCAGCAGCCAAGGGTACGGGGACGGAAACACCATATATTTT. This translates into CASSQGYGDGNTIYF.

The chain uses TRBV18 and TRBJ2-6; 8 bases line up with TRBD1. There are 18 residues in the CDR3. In germline, CDR1 is KGHSH, CDR2 LQKENI. V was pared by 2 bases and J by 0 bases, with 6 bases of the junction left unmatched. CDR3 protein: CASSPVGTGGSGANVLTF. The DNA of the CDR3 is TGTGCCAGCTCACCAGTCGGGACAGGAGGCTCTGGGGCCAACGTCCTGACTTTC.

The J gene is TRBJ2-1, the V gene TRBV5-1, with D unclear. The V end lost 4 bases, the J end lost 7 bases, and 12 bases lay between the germline ends. This CDR3 is built from 13 residues. Germline V lookup: CDR1 SGHRS, CDR2 YFSETQ. The CDR3: CASSVQLGNEQFF. The CDR3 DNA follows: TGCGCCAGCAGCGTACAACTGGGGAATGAGCAGTTCTTC.

The chain joins TRBV19 to TRBJ2-1, with 10 bases aligning to TRBD1. Trimming at V came to 5 bases and at J to 6 bases, leaving 10 bases not matched to a gene. The CDR3 length is 16 residues. CDR1 is LNHDA, CDR2 SQIVND, per germline (reference sequence). The CDR3 spells CASSGVDRGLFNEQFF. The CDR3 DNA follows: TGTGCCAGTAGTGGCGTCGACAGGGGGCTATTCAATGAGCAGTTCTTC.

The chain employs TRBV19 and TRBJ1-2; TRBD1 agrees at 7 bases. Trimming took 7 bases from V and 8 from J; bases not matched to a gene: 7. The V gene's germline CDR1 is LNHDA and CDR2 SQIVND (reference sequence). CDR3 length equals 12 residues. The CDR3 DNA is TGTGCCAGTACCGAGACAGGGCAGGGCTACACCTTC. Its translation: CASTETGQGYTF.

This chain joins TRBV12-5 and TRBJ1-5; 8 positions agree with TRBD1. CDR3 length: 15 amino acids. With 6 bases clipped from V and 6 bases from J, the junction kept 10 bases outside the gene matches. The germline CDR1 and CDR2 sequences are LGHNT and FRNRAP. The CDR3 reads CASGPNRGEGQPQHF. CDR3 nucleotide sequence: TGTGCTAGTGGCCCGAACAGGGGGGAGGGTCAGCCCCAGCATTTT.

The chain has TRBV5-1 and TRBJ1-2; D unclear. The germline V gene encodes CDR1 SGHRS and CDR2 YFSETQ. The CDR3 consists of 15 residues. Trimming stripped 3 bases from V and 4 bases from J, with 16 bases between. The CDR3 sequence is CASSSPGQELYGYTF. The CDR3, as DNA: TGCGCCAGCAGCTCCCCCGGGCAGGAACTCTATGGCTACACCTTC.

The chain employs TRBV18 and TRBJ1-2; D is possibly TRBD1 (6 bases). V was pared by 3 bases and J by 6 bases, with 11 bases between. The CDR3 extends over 13 amino acids. Germline assignment: CDR1 KGHSH and CDR2 LQKENI. CDR3 sequence (DNA): TGTGCCAGCTCACCGGGACAAAGAGATGGCTACACCTTC. The encoded protein is CASSPGQRDGYTF.

The chain has TRBV19 and TRBJ2-4, with TRBD1 matching over 10 bases. Looked up from germline, CDR1 is LNHDA and CDR2 is SQIVND (reference sequence). The J segment lost 5 bases and the V segment lost 4 bases, leaving 8 bases of the junction unmatched. The CDR3 spans 16 residues. The CDR3 protein is CASSNGPGQGQNIQYF. CDR3 DNA: TGTGCCAGTAGTAATGGACCGGGACAGGGGCAAAACATTCAGTACTTC. Full variable domain (missing parts from reference TRBV19 and TRBJ2-4): DGGITQSPKYLFRKEGQNVTLSCEQNLNHDAMYWYRQDPGQGLRLIYYSQIVNDFQKGDIAEGYSVSREKKESFPLTVTSAQKNPTAFYLCASSNGPGQGQNIQYFGAGTRLSVL.

The chain joins TRBV5-1 to TRBJ2-1, with 10 nucleotides matching TRBD2. V was clipped by 4 bases and J by 2 bases; unmatched bases: 12. The CDR3 is made up of 18 amino acids. Germline CDR1 reads SGHRS; CDR2 reads YFSETQ. CDR3 bases: TGCGCCAGCAGCGCATCTAGCGGGAGACCCCTTACCTACAATGAGCAGTTCTTC. Encoded protein: CASSASSGRPLTYNEQFF. The full variable domain, with the rest looked up from reference TRBV5-1 and TRBJ2-1, is KAGVTQTPRYLIKTRGQQVTLSCSPISGHRSVSWYQQTPGQGLQFLFEYFSETQRNKGNFPGRFSGRQFSNSRSEMNVSTLELGDSALYLCASSASSGRPLTYNEQFFGPGTRLTVL.

The rearrangement uses TRBV5-1 and TRBJ1-2; D gene ambiguous. Germline CDR1 SGHRS, CDR2 YFSETQ. This CDR3 has 18 residues. Trimming shortened V by 4 bases and J by 0 bases, and 22 bases separated the two germline ends. CDR3 in DNA: TGCGCCAGCAGCCCTTGGTCCGGTACCTTATCGGCTAACTATGGCTACACCTTC. Translating gives CASSPWSGTLSANYGYTF.

The chain carries TRBV7-9 and TRBJ2-6; no clear D gene. Trimming took 2 bases from V and 0 from J, leaving 11 bases between them. Germline CDR1 reads SEHNR; CDR2 reads FQNEAQ (reference sequence). This CDR3 region has 17 residues. The DNA of the CDR3 is TGTGCCAGCAGCTTAATGGGCAGCCCCTCTGGGGCCAACGTCCTGACTTTC. This encodes CASSLMGSPSGANVLTF.

This clone came up a few times. The genes are TRBV18 and TRBJ2-3, with D perhaps given as TRBD1 or TRBD2 (5 bases each). Trimming stripped 6 bases from V and 6 bases from J, with 22 bases between. Germline V gene sequence: CDR1 KGHSH, CDR2 LQKENI. The CDR3 is 16 amino acids. This chain's CDR3 is CASSIGTVKHMDTQYF. The CDR3 bases are TGTGCCAGCTCCATTGGGACGGTCAAACACATGGATACGCAGTATTTT. The entire variable domain, with the rest obtained from reference TRBV18 and TRBJ2-3, is as follows: NAGVMQNPRHLVRRRGQEARLRCSPMKGHSHVYWYRQLPEEGLKFMVYLQKENIIDESGMPKERFSAEFPKEGPSILRIQQVVRGDSAAYFCASSIGTVKHMDTQYFGPGTRLTVL.

The rearrangement uses TRBV25-1 and TRBJ2-1; possibly TRBD2 for D (5 bases). Germline lookup yields CDR1 MGHDK and CDR2 SYGVNS. The CDR3 length is 17 residues. V lost 4 bases, J lost 0 bases, and 16 bases lay in between. As DNA, the CDR3 is TGTGCCAGCAGTGGGCTGACTATGGGAGCCTCCTACAATGAGCAGTTCTTC. It is translated as CASSGLTMGASYNEQFF. Full variable domain (remainder filled in from reference TRBV25-1 and TRBJ2-1): EADIYQTPRYLVIGTGKKITLECSQTMGHDKMYWYQQDPGMELHLIHYSYGVNSTEKGDLSSESTVSRIRTEHFPLTLESARPSHTSQYLCASSGLTMGASYNEQFFGPGTRLTVL.

The chain combines TRBV6-4 with TRBJ2-3, with 11 nucleotides matching TRBD2. With 0 bases clipped from V and 5 bases from J, the junction kept 1 base outside the gene matches. The CDR3 runs to 15 residues. Germline V gene data show CDR1 as MRHNA and CDR2 as SNTAGT. The CDR3 DNA sequence: TGTGCCAGCAGTGACTCCGGGACTAGCGGAGATACGCAGTATTTT. Translation: CASSDSGTSGDTQYF.

The genes are TRBV5-6 and TRBJ1-3; D not resolved. The CDR3 is 16 residues long. V lost 2 bases to trimming and J lost 4 bases, with 16 bases between them. Germline V CDR1 and CDR2: SGHDT, YYEEEE. The CDR3 DNA is TGTGCCAGCAGCTTCGGCCACGGCGGACGGGGAAACACCATATATTTT. Encoded protein: CASSFGHGGRGNTIYF.

The V and J genes are TRBV5-1 and TRBJ2-7; 7 bases map to TRBD2. Germline V CDR1 and CDR2: SGHRS, YFSETQ. The CDR3 spans 14 residues. Losses at the gene ends were 4 bases for V and 3 bases for J; bases not matched to a gene: 7. CDR3 sequence: CASSPGLGGYEQYF. CDR3 DNA sequence: TGCGCCAGCAGCCCCGGACTAGGAGGCTACGAGCAGTACTTC. Using reference TRBV5-1 and TRBJ2-7 for the parts outside the CDR3, the full variable domain is KAGVTQTPRYLIKTRGQQVTLSCSPISGHRSVSWYQQTPGQGLQFLFEYFSETQRNKGNFPGRFSGRQFSNSRSEMNVSTLELGDSALYLCASSPGLGGYEQYFGPGTRLTVT.

Regarding this clone: Other DNA sequences in the sample encode the same CDR3. The rearrangement uses TRBV9 and TRBJ1-4; 10 bases line up with TRBD1. After removal of 0 bases from V and 8 bases from J, the junction contained 4 bases not matched to a gene. Germline lookup yields CDR1 SGDLS and CDR2 YYNGEE. There are 15 residues in the CDR3. The CDR3 protein is CASSVGQGAREKLFF. In DNA form, the CDR3 reads TGTGCCAGCAGCGTAGGACAGGGGGCGCGCGAAAAACTGTTTTTT.

This clone has a handful of counts. This chain links TRBV6-4 with TRBJ2-2; D may be TRBD2 (6 bases). The V gene's germline CDR1 is MRHNA and CDR2 SNTAGT. The V end was cut by 5 bases, the J end by 1 base, with 11 bases between. CDR3 length: 15 residues. Here the CDR3 reads CASSPARENTGELFF. CDR3 sequence (DNA): TGTGCCAGCAGTCCCGCGCGGGAGAACACCGGGGAGCTGTTTTTT.

The chain has TRBV19 and TRBJ2-1; TRBD2 might be the D (5 bases). V was cut by 7 bases and J by 1 base, with 5 bases left in between. Germline lookup yields CDR1 LNHDA and CDR2 SQIVND (reference sequence). CDR3 length: 12 residues. This CDR3 reads CASTGSYNEQFF. The CDR3, as DNA: TGTGCCAGTACGGGGTCCTACAATGAGCAGTTCTTC.

The chain couples TRBV30 to TRBJ2-2; TRBD1 might be the D (5 bases). The CDR3 loop spans 13 amino acids. The V and J ends lost 5 bases and 6 bases respectively, with 13 bases between them. CDR1 and CDR2 from the germline V gene are GTSNPN and SVGIG (reference sequence). CDR3 nucleotides: TGTGCCTGGTCTACCAGGGCGCCCGGGGAGCTGTTTTTT. Encoded protein: CAWSTRAPGELFF.

This clone came up a few times. The V and J genes are TRBV4-3 and TRBJ2-7; D is undetermined. Per germline, CDR1 LGHNA and CDR2 YSLEER. The CDR3 is 14 residues long. V gave up 1 base and J gave up 3 bases, with 10 bases separating them. The CDR3 here is CASSQVSGIYEQYF. CDR3 sequence (DNA): TGCGCCAGCAGCCAAGTGTCTGGGATCTACGAGCAGTACTTC.